The TCR beta chain described here comes from a study of cytomegalovirus exposure and HLA in healthy donors. The study's findings and limits: Reportedly, cytomegalovirus status was diagnosed with high sensitivity and specificity. Later on, a genetic analysis was performed. It linked a missense variant in DCLRE1C with V- and J-gene trimming of TCR beta.

Trimming cost V 4 bases and J 1 base; bases outside gene matches: 6. This CDR3 is built from 17 residues. Germline CDR1 reads SGHRS; CDR2 reads YFSETQ. Primers included in the PCR were 60 Vbeta and 13 Jbeta primers. Method: immunoSEQ multiplex PCR; TCRdb's copy keeps in-frame clones and lacks some. The sample lists about 52,000 clones; over 60% were seen once. A remark on this clone: Antigen: not known.

The receptor was derived from a woman between 45 and 65 years old in good health and CMV-seronegative. The sample taken for sequencing was PBMCs. This chain uses TRBV5-1 with TRBJ2-3; 13 bases match TRBD2. CDR3 coding DNA: TGCGCCAGCAGCAGAGGGACTAGCGGGGAGGGCACAGATACGCAGTATTTT. This codes for CASSRGTSGEGTDTQYF.